The 23 T cell receptor beta chains in this list originate from one sample, sequenced in a study of cytomegalovirus exposure and HLA in healthy donors. Primers included in the PCR were 60 Vbeta and 13 Jbeta primers. Produced via immunoSEQ multiplex PCR; TCRdb's table is partial and in-frame only. The sample lists about 120,000 clones; 70% to 80% were seen once. Material for sequencing was PBMCs. Source of these receptors: a female donor in good health and CMV-seronegative.

In this sample, this clone turned up a few times. The V gene is TRBV29-1, the J gene TRBJ2-5, with 9 bases lining up with TRBD1. Germline-derived CDR1 and CDR2 are SQVTM and ANQGSEA. V shed 7 bases and J 3 bases; nucleotides not matched to a gene: 3. This CDR3 is 12 amino acids long. The CDR3 here is CSGRTGEETQYF. The CDR3 nucleotides are TGCAGCGGGCGGACAGGGGAAGAGACCCAGTACTTC. Drawing the rest from reference TRBV29-1 and TRBJ2-5, the complete variable domain is SAVISQKPSRDICQRGTSLTIQCQVDSQVTMMFWYRQQPGQSLTLIATANQGSEATYESGFVIDKFPISRPNLTFSTLTVSNMSPEDSSIYLCSGRTGEETQYFGPGTRLLVL.

This chain connects TRBV7-3 to TRBJ2-5; weak D call: TRBD1 (5 bases). The ends were cut back, 2 bases at V and 7 bases at J, with 14 bases in the middle. The CDR3 loop spans 14 amino acids. Germline V gene lookup returns CDR1 SGHTA and CDR2 FQGTGA. CDR3 nucleotide sequence: TGTGCCAGCAGCTTAGATGCAGGGCCACGGACCCAGTACTTC. Amino acid sequence: CASSLDAGPRTQYF.

The chain has TRBV2 and TRBJ1-4; the match to TRBD1 covers 7 bases. The CDR3 contains 14 residues. The V segment lost 6 bases and the J segment 5 bases; nucleotides outside the gene matches: 6. CDR1 and CDR2 (germline): SNHLY, FYNNEI. The CDR3 sequence is CASSGQAVNEKLFF. The CDR3 DNA reads as TGTGCCAGCAGCGGACAGGCAGTGAATGAAAAACTGTTTTTT. The full variable domain, rest sourced from reference TRBV2 and TRBJ1-4, is EPEVTQTPSHQVTQMGQEVILRCVPISNHLYFYWYRQILGQKVEFLVSFYNNEISEKSEIFDDQFSVERPDGSNFTLKIRSTKLEDSAMYFCASSGQAVNEKLFFGSGTQLSVL.

This rearrangement joins TRBV7-6 to TRBJ2-1, with TRBD2 identical over 14 bases. Per the germline V gene, CDR1 is SGHVS and CDR2 is FNYEAQ. There are 16 residues in the CDR3. V trimming: 5 bases; J trimming: 9 bases; junction bases outside the gene matches: 9. The DNA for the CDR3 is TGTGCCAGCAGCCGAGGACTAGCGGGAGGACGGCCTGAGCAGTTCTTC. Translating gives CASSRGLAGGRPEQFF.

The rearrangement links TRBV19 to TRBJ1-2; possible D gene TRBD1, 6 bases. V lost 5 bases and J 7 bases, leaving 14 bases between the germline ends. The CDR3 spans 13 residues. From germline, CDR1 is LNHDA and CDR2 SQIVND (reference sequence). The CDR3, as DNA: TGTGCCAGTAGTTCCGAGGGGGTGTTTGGCTACACCTTC. Its protein product is CASSSEGVFGYTF.

The rearrangement uses TRBV10-1 and TRBJ2-7; the D gene is possibly TRBD2 (7 bases). CDR3 size: 15 residues. The ends were cut back, 0 bases at V and 2 bases at J, with 11 bases in the middle. The V gene's germline CDR1 is WNHNN and CDR2 SYGVQD (reference sequence). The CDR3 loop reads CASSESRGGAYEQYF. The CDR3 bases are TGCGCCAGCAGTGAGTCGAGGGGGGGTGCCTACGAGCAGTACTTC.

About this clone itself: The sample holds other DNA sequences that translate to the same CDR3. The J gene is TRBJ1-4, the V gene TRBV28; no clear D gene. Germline V gives CDR1 MDHEN, CDR2 SYDVKM. Trimming removed 5 bases at V and 6 bases at J, with 7 bases between. This CDR3 region has 12 residues. This CDR3 reads CASSPLDEKLFF. CDR3 DNA sequence: TGTGCCAGCAGTCCCCTCGATGAAAAACTGTTTTTT.

J is TRBJ2-7 and V is TRBV5-6, with TRBD2 matching 10 bases. V lost 4 bases to trimming and J lost 2 bases; unmatched junction nucleotides: 3. The CDR3 sequence is 14 residues long. Germline lookup yields CDR1 SGHDT and CDR2 YYEEEE. The CDR3 spells CASSLTSGPYEQYF. CDR3 coding DNA: TGTGCCAGCAGCCTGACTAGCGGGCCCTACGAGCAGTACTTC.

This clone has only a few counts. This rearrangement joins TRBV10-3 to TRBJ2-7; no firm D call. The length of the CDR3 is 13 residues. Germline CDR1 ENHRY, CDR2 SYGVKD. V lost 6 bases and J lost 2, with 11 bases in between. CDR3 DNA: TGTGCCATCAGGCCCGAGGCCACCTACGAGCAGTACTTC. Translation gives CAIRPEATYEQYF.

The rearrangement joins TRBV15 to TRBJ2-1; 9 bases map to TRBD2. V shed 9 bases and J 0 bases; nucleotides not matched to a gene: 3. The V gene's germline CDR1 is LNHNV and CDR2 YYDKDF (reference sequence). This CDR3 is 14 amino acids long. The CDR3 DNA reads TGTGCCACAAGCGGGGGGAGCTCCTACAATGAGCAGTTCTTC. Translation: CATSGGSSYNEQFF.

The V gene is TRBV4-2, the J gene TRBJ2-5, with a weak D call TRBD1 (6 bases). The CDR3 loop spans 14 amino acids. V lost 0 bases, J lost 10 bases, and 15 bases lay in between. Germline CDR1 and CDR2: LGHNA and YNFKEQ. CDR3 region: CASSQDMGASGQYF. The CDR3 DNA reads as TGTGCCAGCAGCCAAGATATGGGGGCCTCGGGCCAGTACTTC.

This clone appeared a single time. The J gene is TRBJ2-3, the V gene TRBV9; D is unresolved. The CDR3 contains 15 residues. The V end lost 6 bases, the J end lost 4 bases, and 18 bases lay between the germline ends. From germline, CDR1 is SGDLS and CDR2 YYNGEE. CDR3 nucleotides: TGTGCCAGCACCACCGGAATGGGTCGGGCAGATACGCAGTATTTT. Translating gives CASTTGMGRADTQYF.

The sample holds one count of this clone. The V and J genes are TRBV2 and TRBJ2-7; a weak D match, TRBD2 (5 bases). Germline-derived CDR1 and CDR2 are SNHLY and FYNNEI. The CDR3 length is 17 residues. Trimming shortened V by 2 bases and J by 0 bases, and 17 bases separated the two germline ends. The CDR3 is CASSETPGIPYSYEQYF. The CDR3 DNA reads TGTGCCAGCAGTGAAACCCCCGGGATCCCATACTCCTACGAGCAGTACTTC.

CDR3 sequence: CASSPPSGWGDTQYF. The CDR3, as DNA: TGCGCCAGCAGCCCGCCCAGCGGGTGGGGAGATACGCAGTATTTT. This chain joins TRBV4-3 and TRBJ2-3; a possible D gene is TRBD2 (6 bases). CDR1 LGHNA and CDR2 YSLEER come from the germline V gene. CDR3 size: 15 residues. V lost 4 bases, J lost 5 bases, and 16 bases lay in between.

This clone occurred a few times. This CDR3 reads CASRLGLISYNEQFF. CDR3 coding DNA: TGTGCCAGCAGGCTCGGACTCATCTCCTACAATGAGCAGTTCTTC. The V call is TRBV6-5, the J call TRBJ2-1; D is possibly TRBD2 (5 bases). The V gene lost 6 bases and the J gene lost 0 bases, with 12 bases spanning the gap. Germline V lookup: CDR1 MNHEY, CDR2 SVGAGI. The CDR3 contains 15 residues.

This clone has only a few counts. This chain links TRBV18 with TRBJ2-2; 10 bases fit TRBD1. Germline V lookup: CDR1 KGHSH, CDR2 LQKENI. CDR3 length: 16 amino acids. The junction had 7 bases not matched to a gene; V was cut back by 3 bases and J by 6 bases. CDR3 DNA sequence: TGTGCCAGCTCACCTACAGGGACAGGGGAGGCCGGGGAGCTGTTTTTT. Its protein is CASSPTGTGEAGELFF.

V is TRBV6-5 and J is TRBJ2-7; 9 bases agree with TRBD1. The junction had 10 bases not matched to a gene; V was cut back by 6 bases and J by 4 bases. Per germline, CDR1 MNHEY and CDR2 SVGAGI. The CDR3 spans 15 residues. The CDR3 region is CASRLGQGVSYEQYF. Written as DNA, the CDR3 is TGTGCCAGCAGGCTGGGACAGGGCGTTTCGTACGAGCAGTACTTC.

The V call is TRBV2, the J call TRBJ1-2; TRBD1 is a possible D gene (5 bases). The CDR3 contains 12 residues. Trimming cost V 4 bases and J 8 bases, with 11 bases left between them. Germline V gene data show CDR1 as SNHLY and CDR2 as FYNNEI. CDR3 coding DNA: TGTGCCAGCAGTGGGTATCAGGGAGGCTACACCTTC. This codes for CASSGYQGGYTF.

The rearrangement uses TRBV5-6 and TRBJ2-5; 8 nucleotides line up with TRBD2. The CDR3 contains 16 residues. CDR1 is SGHDT, CDR2 YYEEEE, per germline. V shed 2 bases and J 4 bases; nucleotides not matched to a gene: 10. In DNA, the CDR3 is TGTGCCAGCAGCTTTCCCGGGAGGGCCGAATCAGAGACCCAGTACTTC. This encodes CASSFPGRAESETQYF.

The chain employs TRBV4-3 and TRBJ2-3; 7 nucleotides align to TRBD2. V dropped 1 base and J dropped 2; count of bases not matched to a gene: 6. The CDR3 contains 16 residues. The V gene's germline CDR1 is LGHNA and CDR2 YSLEER. This CDR3 reads CASSQVRGRTTDTQYF. The CDR3 DNA reads as TGCGCCAGCAGCCAAGTGCGCGGGAGAACCACAGATACGCAGTATTTT.

The chain carries TRBV11-2 and TRBJ2-1; 10 bases are a match to TRBD2. Germline CDR1 SGHAT, CDR2 FQNNGV. The CDR3 consists of 15 residues. V was clipped by 5 bases and J by 3 bases; unmatched bases: 4. The CDR3 region has the DNA TGTGCCAGCAGCGTGACTAGCGGGTTCTACAATGAGCAGTTCTTC. Encoded protein: CASSVTSGFYNEQFF.

The chain links TRBV18 to TRBJ1-2, with TRBD1 identical over 7 bases. The germline gives CDR1 KGHSH, CDR2 LQKENI. This CDR3 has 14 amino acids. The trim removed 6 bases at V and 0 bases at J, leaving 4 bases unmatched. CDR3 amino acids: CASSADRANYGYTF. In nucleotides, the CDR3 is TGTGCCAGCTCGGCAGACAGGGCTAACTATGGCTACACCTTC.

The chain employs TRBV10-2 and TRBJ2-3; TRBD2 agrees at 11 bases. The V gene end was trimmed by 6 bases and the J gene end by 6 bases; junction bases not matched to a gene: 5. The CDR3 has 14 residues. From germline, CDR1 is WSHSY and CDR2 SAAADI. CDR3 coding DNA: TGCGCCAGCAGACTAGCGGGAGTGGTGGATACGCAGTATTTT. Its protein product is CASRLAGVVDTQYF.